The clone carrying this T cell receptor (beta chain) was recorded at least ten times. The data originate from a study of molecular identifiers for immune sequencing clone quantification. The CDR3 covers 16 residues. Germline V gene sequence: CDR1 MNHGY, CDR2 SAAAGT. The junction had 12 bases not matched to a gene; V was cut back by 4 bases and J by 4 bases. TCRdb used MiXCR to reprocess the PCR reads, holding one entry per CDR3 protein. The sample shows 100,000 or so distinct CDR3 sequences, 20% to 25% of them seen only once. Input material: naive CD8+ T cells from blood, with Jurkat cell RNA spiked in. The subset denotes: FACS-sorted CD8+CD4-CCR7+CD45RA+ naive T cells. The receptor was isolated from a human donor in good health. Some libraries in this study had Jurkat cell RNA spiked in. The chain couples TRBV6-8 to TRBJ2-7; 8 positions match TRBD1. DNA for the CDR3: TGTGCCAGCAGTTTTCTGGACAGGGAGCTCCAGTACGAGCAGTACTTC. Its translation is CASSFLDRELQYEQYF.